This is a list of T cell receptor beta chains from one sample in a study of spatial heterogeneity in lung cancer. MiXCR, run by TCRdb on the 5' RACE reads, gives a single entry per CDR3 protein. This sample has roughly 110,000 distinct CDR3 sequences, with about 10% found just once. Sequenced material: PBMCs, taken at follow-up. The origin of the receptors is a female donor with early-stage non-small cell lung cancer. CDR3s include the opening cysteine and the closing phenylalanine or tryptophan. D genes are given only for firm matches. Rows may omit the clone size; those that give it use once, few, many or a size class.

cdr3_aa: CASSHGQLAKNIQYF; cdr3_nt: TGTGCCAGCAGCCACGGACAGCTAGCCAAAAACATTCAGTACTTC; d_call: -; clone_size: many; v_call: TRBV12-3/TRBV12-4; j_call: TRBJ2-4
cdr3_aa: CASSLAGGPADTQYF; cdr3_nt: TGTGCCAGCAGTTTAGCGGGAGGGCCGGCAGATACGCAGTATTTT; d_call: TRBD2; clone_size: many; v_call: TRBV28; j_call: TRBJ2-3
cdr3_aa: CASSDRGEENIQYF; cdr3_nt: TGTGCCAGTAGCGACAGGGGCGAGGAAAACATTCAGTACTTC; d_call: TRBD1; clone_size: -; v_call: TRBV19; j_call: TRBJ2-4
cdr3_aa: CASSRTAIQETQYF; cdr3_nt: TGTGCCAGCAGCCGTACTGCTATACAAGAGACCCAGTACTTC; d_call: -; clone_size: many; v_call: TRBV14; j_call: TRBJ2-5
cdr3_aa: CASLRNRGYGYTF; cdr3_nt: TGTGCCAGCCTACGGAACAGGGGGTATGGCTACACCTTC; d_call: TRBD1; clone_size: -; v_call: TRBV28; j_call: TRBJ1-2
cdr3_aa: CASSKGGRTDTQYF; cdr3_nt: TGTGCCAGCAGCAAAGGGGGACGCACAGATACGCAGTATTTT; d_call: -; clone_size: few; v_call: TRBV21-1; j_call: TRBJ2-3
cdr3_aa: CASSLRIPGQMNTEAFF; cdr3_nt: TGCGCCAGCAGCCTACGAATACCGGGACAGATGAACACTGAAGCTTTCTTT; d_call: TRBD1; clone_size: many; v_call: TRBV5-1; j_call: TRBJ1-1
cdr3_aa: CASSPQGLNTEAFF; cdr3_nt: TGTGCCAGCAGTCCCCAGGGACTGAACACTGAAGCTTTCTTT; d_call: -; clone_size: -; v_call: TRBV5-5; j_call: TRBJ1-1
cdr3_aa: CASSVDRGLSNQPQHF; cdr3_nt: TGTGCCAGTAGTGTCGACAGGGGGCTTAGCAATCAGCCCCAGCATTTT; d_call: TRBD1; clone_size: few; v_call: TRBV19; j_call: TRBJ1-5
cdr3_aa: CASSQGAGGPGKNIQYF; cdr3_nt: TGTGCCAGCAGCCAAGGAGCGGGAGGGCCGGGGAAAAACATTCAGTACTTC; d_call: TRBD2; clone_size: many; v_call: TRBV4-2; j_call: TRBJ2-4
cdr3_aa: CASSQAGRTEAFF; cdr3_nt: TGTGCCAGCAGCCAAGCAGGGCGGACTGAAGCTTTCTTT; d_call: -; clone_size: -; v_call: TRBV4-2; j_call: TRBJ1-1
cdr3_aa: CASGSGGGTDTQYF; cdr3_nt: TGTGCCAGCGGCTCGGGCGGGGGCACAGATACGCAGTATTTT; d_call: -; clone_size: -; v_call: TRBV9; j_call: TRBJ2-3
cdr3_aa: CASKDANYGYTF; cdr3_nt: TGTGCCAGCAAAGATGCTAACTATGGCTACACCTTC; d_call: -; clone_size: few; v_call: TRBV28; j_call: TRBJ1-2
cdr3_aa: CASNGDYLYEQYF; cdr3_nt: TGCGCCAGCAATGGGGACTACCTATACGAGCAGTACTTC; d_call: TRBD2; clone_size: many; v_call: TRBV10-2; j_call: TRBJ2-7
cdr3_aa: CASSDGDTDTQYF; cdr3_nt: TGTGCCTCTTCGGACGGAGACACAGATACGCAGTATTTT; d_call: -; clone_size: -; v_call: TRBV30; j_call: TRBJ2-3
cdr3_aa: CASSPPLSSYEQYF; cdr3_nt: TGTGCCAGCTCACCACCTCTCAGTTCCTACGAGCAGTACTTC; d_call: -; clone_size: -; v_call: TRBV18; j_call: TRBJ2-7
cdr3_aa: CASSLAPSAEQYF; cdr3_nt: TGTGCCAGCAGCTTAGCCCCATCAGCGGAGCAGTACTTC; d_call: -; clone_size: many; v_call: TRBV11-2; j_call: TRBJ2-7
cdr3_aa: CASSSLPTSGGTQYF; cdr3_nt: TGTGCCAGCAGCTCGTTACCAACTAGCGGGGGGACCCAGTACTTC; d_call: TRBD2; clone_size: many; v_call: TRBV4-2; j_call: TRBJ2-5
cdr3_aa: CASSQDRGQLNEQFF; cdr3_nt: TGTGCCAGCAGCCAAGATCGGGGGCAACTCAATGAGCAGTTCTTC; d_call: -; clone_size: many; v_call: TRBV3-1; j_call: TRBJ2-1
cdr3_aa: CAISVMGVDGYTF; cdr3_nt: TGTGCCATCAGTGTAATGGGAGTTGATGGCTACACCTTC; d_call: -; clone_size: -; v_call: TRBV10-3; j_call: TRBJ1-2
cdr3_aa: CASSLDRETEAFF; cdr3_nt: TGTGCCAGCAGTCTGGACCGGGAGACTGAAGCTTTCTTT; d_call: -; clone_size: many; v_call: TRBV6-1; j_call: TRBJ1-1
cdr3_aa: CASSFQGGGETQYF; cdr3_nt: TGTGCCAGCAGCTTTCAGGGAGGAGGAGAGACCCAGTACTTC; d_call: -; clone_size: -; v_call: TRBV11-3; j_call: TRBJ2-5
cdr3_aa: CASSAGTSSSRGTGELFF; cdr3_nt: TGTGCCAGCAGCGCCGGGACTAGCTCCAGTCGAGGCACCGGGGAGCTGTTTTTT; d_call: TRBD2; clone_size: many; v_call: TRBV5-5; j_call: TRBJ2-2
cdr3_aa: CASSSSSYNEQFF; cdr3_nt: TGTGCCAGCAGCTCCTCGTCCTACAATGAGCAGTTCTTC; d_call: -; clone_size: many; v_call: TRBV7-2; j_call: TRBJ2-1
cdr3_aa: CASSFGQGLAEAFF; cdr3_nt: TGTGCCAGCAGCTTCGGACAGGGGCTCGCTGAAGCTTTCTTT; d_call: TRBD1; clone_size: many; v_call: TRBV7-9; j_call: TRBJ1-1
cdr3_aa: CASNRGISEANVLTF; cdr3_nt: TGTGCCAGCAACCGTGGTATTTCTGAGGCCAACGTCCTGACTTTC; d_call: -; clone_size: -; v_call: TRBV7-9; j_call: TRBJ2-6
cdr3_aa: CASSIIDWLAGGPNTGELFF; cdr3_nt: TGTGCCAGTAGTATTATTGATTGGCTAGCGGGAGGCCCGAACACCGGGGAGCTGTTTTTT; d_call: TRBD2; clone_size: few; v_call: TRBV19; j_call: TRBJ2-2
cdr3_aa: CASSWEPGGPSNEKLFF; cdr3_nt: TGCGCCAGCAGTTGGGAGCCAGGGGGCCCCTCTAATGAAAAACTGTTTTTT; d_call: TRBD1; clone_size: few; v_call: TRBV5-1; j_call: TRBJ1-4
cdr3_aa: CSVDIQRKAEAFF; cdr3_nt: TGCAGCGTTGATATACAGAGAAAAGCTGAAGCTTTCTTT; d_call: -; clone_size: -; v_call: TRBV29-1; j_call: TRBJ1-1
cdr3_aa: CASSNRVTGDEQYF; cdr3_nt: TGTGCCAGCAGCAACAGGGTGACCGGGGACGAGCAGTACTTC; d_call: -; clone_size: few; v_call: TRBV5-6; j_call: TRBJ2-7
cdr3_aa: CASRSTGKAQPQHF; cdr3_nt: TGTGCCAGCAGAAGTACAGGGAAAGCTCAGCCCCAGCATTTT; d_call: -; clone_size: -; v_call: TRBV27; j_call: TRBJ1-5
cdr3_aa: CSATLSEGGLGEQFF; cdr3_nt: TGCAGTGCTACCCTTTCCGAGGGAGGCTTGGGTGAGCAGTTCTTC; d_call: -; clone_size: -; v_call: TRBV20-1; j_call: TRBJ2-1
cdr3_aa: CASSVALYNSPLHF; cdr3_nt: TGTGCCAGCAGCGTAGCTCTCTATAATTCACCCCTCCACTTT; d_call: -; clone_size: -; v_call: TRBV9; j_call: TRBJ1-6
cdr3_aa: CASSQEVSSYTQYF; cdr3_nt: TGCGCCAGCAGCCAAGAAGTAAGCAGCTATACGCAGTATTTT; d_call: -; clone_size: many; v_call: TRBV4-3; j_call: TRBJ2-3
cdr3_aa: CSAREGSGELFF; cdr3_nt: TGCAGTGCTAGAGAAGGCTCCGGGGAGCTGTTTTTT; d_call: -; clone_size: -; v_call: TRBV20-1; j_call: TRBJ2-2
cdr3_aa: CASSSLAGVSYEQYF; cdr3_nt: TGCGCCAGCAGCTCACTAGCGGGAGTCTCCTACGAGCAGTACTTC; d_call: TRBD2; clone_size: many; v_call: TRBV5-1; j_call: TRBJ2-7
cdr3_aa: CASSPPGTTNNEQFF; cdr3_nt: TGTGCCAGCAGTCCCCCCGGGACTACCAACAATGAGCAGTTCTTC; d_call: TRBD2; clone_size: few; v_call: TRBV6-1; j_call: TRBJ2-1
cdr3_aa: CASSLPSGYMPKLFF; cdr3_nt: TGTGCCAGCAGTTTGCCGTCAGGGTACATGCCCAAACTGTTTTTT; d_call: -; clone_size: few; v_call: TRBV28; j_call: TRBJ1-4
cdr3_aa: CASSHGQGQETQYF; cdr3_nt: TGTGCCAGCAGCCATGGACAGGGCCAAGAGACCCAGTACTTC; d_call: TRBD1; clone_size: many; v_call: TRBV3-1; j_call: TRBJ2-5
cdr3_aa: CASSSGSGIYNEQFF; cdr3_nt: TGTGCCAGCAGCTCGGGTAGCGGGATCTACAATGAGCAGTTCTTC; d_call: TRBD2; clone_size: -; v_call: TRBV12-3/TRBV12-4; j_call: TRBJ2-1
cdr3_aa: CASSLWREGYNEQFF; cdr3_nt: TGTGCCAGCAGCTTGTGGCGGGAGGGCTACAATGAGCAGTTCTTC; d_call: TRBD2; clone_size: -; v_call: TRBV12-3/TRBV12-4; j_call: TRBJ2-1
cdr3_aa: CSVRQGFGNQPQHF; cdr3_nt: TGCAGCGTTCGACAGGGGTTCGGCAATCAGCCCCAGCATTTT; d_call: TRBD1; clone_size: many; v_call: TRBV29-1; j_call: TRBJ1-5
cdr3_aa: CASSKGLAGAETQYF; cdr3_nt: TGTGCCAGTAGTAAAGGACTAGCGGGAGCAGAGACCCAGTACTTC; d_call: TRBD2; clone_size: many; v_call: TRBV19; j_call: TRBJ2-5
cdr3_aa: CAISPRLASNQRNTGELFF; cdr3_nt: TGTGCCATCAGTCCCAGACTAGCGTCTAACCAGAGGAACACCGGGGAGCTGTTTTTT; d_call: TRBD2; clone_size: few; v_call: TRBV10-3; j_call: TRBJ2-2
cdr3_aa: CASSRQVTGELFF; cdr3_nt: TGTGCCAGCAGCCGACAGGTTACCGGGGAGCTGTTTTTT; d_call: -; clone_size: many; v_call: TRBV12-3/TRBV12-4; j_call: TRBJ2-2